The 21 T cell receptor beta chains given below trace back to one sample, sequenced in a study of blood T cell repertoires in COVID-19. Sequencing was performed with immunoSEQ multiplex PCR; in TCRdb, only in-frame clones are kept and a portion is missing. The repertoire holds about 220,000 clones, with 70% to 90% as singletons. The sample was PBMCs or T cells enriched from blood (not recorded which). Receptors originate from a woman in her thirties or forties with acute COVID-19.

The rearrangement links TRBV5-6 to TRBJ2-2; 8 bases match TRBD1. This CDR3 spans 16 amino acids. V shed 6 bases, J shed 4 bases, and the junction held 11 bases outside the gene matches. Looked up from germline, CDR1 is SGHDT and CDR2 is YYEEEE. The CDR3 protein is CASTTWTGRRTGELFF. The CDR3 bases are TGTGCCAGCACAACGTGGACAGGGAGGCGCACCGGGGAGCTGTTTTTT. The full variable domain, completed using reference TRBV5-6 and TRBJ2-2, is DAGVTQSPTHLIKTRGQQVTLRCSPKSGHDTVSWYQQALGQGPQFIFQYYEEEERQRGNFPDRFSGHQFPNYSSELNVNALLLGDSALYLCASTTWTGRRTGELFFGEGSRLTVL.

V is TRBV28 and J is TRBJ1-2; tentatively, D is TRBD1 (6 bases). The CDR3 loop spans 16 amino acids. The V end was cut by 1 base, the J end by 7 bases, with 19 bases between. Per germline, CDR1 MDHEN and CDR2 SYDVKM. CDR3 coding DNA: TGTGCCAGCAGTTTATTAGGCAGGCAGGGGAAAGGTGGCTACACCTTC. Protein product: CASSLLGRQGKGGYTF.

The genes are TRBV6-5 and TRBJ1-1, with D hard to call. Trimming left V 0 bases short and J 6 bases short, with 14 bases between. From germline, CDR1 is MNHEY and CDR2 SVGAGI. The CDR3 runs to 15 residues. CDR3 amino acids: CASSYSARPKAEAFF. DNA of the CDR3: TGTGCCAGCAGTTACTCCGCCAGGCCAAAGGCTGAAGCTTTCTTT.

This chain connects TRBV2 to TRBJ2-2, with D tentatively TRBD1 (5 bases). The CDR3 runs 16 residues. In germline, CDR1 is SNHLY, CDR2 FYNNEI. The V and J ends lost 5 bases and 1 base respectively, with 14 bases between them. CDR3 nucleotide sequence: TGTGCCAGCAGTTTCTCCCTCGACAGGAACACCGGGGAGCTGTTTTTT. As protein: CASSFSLDRNTGELFF.

CDR3 loop: CAIKRQEDTEAFF. DNA for the CDR3: TGTGCCATCAAGAGACAGGAAGACACTGAAGCTTTCTTT. J is TRBJ1-1 and V is TRBV10-3, with D perhaps matching TRBD1 (6 bases). Trimming cost V 7 bases and J 3 bases, with 12 bases left between them. CDR3 length: 13 residues. In germline, CDR1 is ENHRY, CDR2 SYGVKD.

The gene calls are TRBV6-5 and TRBJ1-2; 10 nucleotides align to TRBD1. CDR1 is MNHEY, CDR2 SVGAGI, per germline. Unmatched junction bases numbered 9, after V lost 6 bases and J lost 8 bases. CDR3 length: 14 residues. CDR3 sequence reads: CASSRGQGTSGYTF. The DNA of the CDR3 is TGTGCCAGCAGCAGGGGACAGGGGACAAGCGGCTACACCTTC.

The chain uses TRBV19 and TRBJ1-2; D remains ambiguous. The ends were cut back, 6 bases at V and 4 bases at J, with 18 bases in the middle. Per the germline V gene, CDR1 is LNHDA and CDR2 is SQIVND (reference sequence). This CDR3 is 15 amino acids long. CDR3 in amino acids: CASSQVSETLYGYTF. DNA for the CDR3: TGTGCCAGTAGCCAAGTCTCGGAGACCCTCTATGGCTACACCTTC. Full variable domain (missing parts from reference TRBV19 and TRBJ1-2): DGGITQSPKYLFRKEGQNVTLSCEQNLNHDAMYWYRQDPGQGLRLIYYSQIVNDFQKGDIAEGYSVSREKKESFPLTVTSAQKNPTAFYLCASSQVSETLYGYTFGSGTRLTVV.

This chain joins TRBV7-9 and TRBJ1-5; unclear D gene. This CDR3 contains 15 residues. CDR1 SEHNR and CDR2 FQNEAQ come from the germline V gene (reference sequence). Trimming removed 6 bases from V and 0 bases from J, with 12 bases in between. In DNA, the CDR3 is TGTGCCAGCAGTTCCATGGAGGGTAGCAATCAGCCCCAGCATTTT. This sequence encodes CASSSMEGSNQPQHF.

The rearrangement uses TRBV10-2 and TRBJ1-1, with a tentative D call TRBD1 (6 bases). Per germline, CDR1 WSHSY and CDR2 SAAADI. There are 15 residues in the CDR3. Trimming took 0 bases from V and 10 from J, leaving 18 bases between them. This chain's CDR3 is CASSESGGRRWGAFF. The CDR3 DNA is TGCGCCAGCAGTGAGTCGGGGGGGCGCCGGTGGGGAGCTTTCTTT.

This clone was found a few times. This chain links TRBV7-9 with TRBJ1-1; D is uncertain. Per germline, CDR1 SEHNR and CDR2 FQNEAQ (reference sequence). V lost 5 bases, J lost 6 bases, and 13 bases lay in between. This CDR3 spans 13 amino acids. The chain's CDR3 is CASSPPGGPEAFF. CDR3 bases: TGTGCCAGCAGCCCGCCCGGCGGTCCTGAAGCTTTCTTT.

Only one count was recorded for this clone. The rearrangement joins TRBV2 to TRBJ2-1; D may be TRBD1 (5 bases). Trimming cost V 3 bases and J 0 bases, with 9 bases left between them. CDR1 and CDR2 from the germline V gene are SNHLY and FYNNEI. The CDR3 is 15 amino acids. The CDR3 DNA is TGTGCCAGCAGTGAGCAGGGTAGCTCCTACAATGAGCAGTTCTTC. Protein sequence: CASSEQGSSYNEQFF. Full variable domain (missing parts from reference TRBV2 and TRBJ2-1): EPEVTQTPSHQVTQMGQEVILRCVPISNHLYFYWYRQILGQKVEFLVSFYNNEISEKSEIFDDQFSVERPDGSNFTLKIRSTKLEDSAMYFCASSEQGSSYNEQFFGPGTRLTVL.

The V and J genes are TRBV29-1 and TRBJ1-1, with D unclear. V gave up 1 base and J gave up 0 bases, with 12 bases separating them. This CDR3 comprises 15 residues. Germline CDR1 and CDR2: SQVTM and ANQGSEA. The CDR3 is CSVEVGGRMNTEAFF. CDR3 coding DNA: TGCAGCGTTGAAGTAGGAGGGCGAATGAACACTGAAGCTTTCTTT.

The V and J genes are TRBV7-9 and TRBJ2-2, with D tentatively TRBD1 (6 bases). CDR1 and CDR2 from the germline V gene are SEHNR and FQNEAQ (reference sequence). The V end was cut by 4 bases, the J end by 3 bases, with 18 bases between. The CDR3 contains 17 residues. For the CDR3, the DNA is TGTGCCAGCAGCTCGACAGAACAGGGATTTTACACCGGGGAGCTGTTTTTT. It codes for CASSSTEQGFYTGELFF.

The chain links TRBV6-1 to TRBJ1-2, with D maybe TRBD1 (5 bases). The CDR3 extends over 15 amino acids. V was shortened by 1 base and J by 7 bases, with 16 bases between the two germline ends. The V gene's germline CDR1 is MNHNS and CDR2 SASEGT. As DNA, the CDR3 is TGTGCCAGCAGTGAAGTGAGGATAGGGGTCGGTGGCTACACCTTC. It yields the protein CASSEVRIGVGGYTF.

The J gene is TRBJ2-1, the V gene TRBV7-2, with 9 bases aligning to TRBD2. Trimming removed 1 base from V and 12 bases from J; junction bases left unmatched: 13. CDR1 is SGHTA, CDR2 FQGNSA, per germline. The CDR3 totals 16 residues. The CDR3 sequence: CASSLVAGDHPTGQFF. Written as DNA, the CDR3 is TGTGCCAGCAGCTTAGTAGCGGGGGACCACCCGACAGGGCAGTTCTTC. The entire variable domain, with the rest obtained from reference TRBV7-2 and TRBJ2-1, is as follows: GAGVSQSPSNKVTEKGKDVELRCDPISGHTALYWYRQSLGQGLEFLIYFQGNSAPDKSGLPSDRFSAERTGGSVSTLTIQRTQQEDSAVYLCASSLVAGDHPTGQFFGPGTRLTVL.

The chain couples TRBV6-6 to TRBJ2-2; 11 nucleotides match TRBD1. Germline V gives CDR1 MNHNY, CDR2 SVGAGI (reference sequence). Trimming cost V 5 bases and J 4 bases; bases outside gene matches: 12. The CDR3 is made up of 18 amino acids. CDR3: CASSPGGPGTGGTGELFF. In DNA form, the CDR3 reads TGTGCCAGCAGTCCCGGGGGACCCGGGACAGGGGGCACCGGGGAGCTGTTTTTT.

Written as DNA, the CDR3 is TGTGCCAGCGGAGGGCCCAGGCGAACTGAAGCTTTCTTT. This translates into CASGGPRRTEAFF. The chain carries TRBV7-9 and TRBJ1-1, with unresolved D. V lost 8 bases, J lost 5 bases, and 15 bases lay in between. CDR1 and CDR2 from the germline V gene are SEHNR and FQNEAQ (reference sequence). CDR3 length equals 13 residues.

The chain couples TRBV2 to TRBJ1-5; TRBD1 matches 7 bases. The germline V gene encodes CDR1 SNHLY and CDR2 FYNNEI. CDR3 size: 14 residues. The V segment lost 3 bases and the J segment 6 bases; nucleotides outside the gene matches: 5. CDR3 DNA sequence: TGTGCCAGCAGTGATTCAGGGGGAGGTCAGCCCCAGCATTTT. This translates into CASSDSGGGQPQHF.

The chain joins TRBV5-5 to TRBJ1-3; no reliable D call. CDR3 size: 16 residues. Germline V gene lookup returns CDR1 SGHKS and CDR2 YYEKEE (reference sequence). The V and J ends lost 0 bases and 4 bases respectively, with 14 bases between them. CDR3 residues: CASSLDSGVRGNTIYF. CDR3 nucleotides: TGTGCCAGCAGCTTGGATTCCGGTGTTAGAGGAAACACCATATATTTT.

J is TRBJ1-6 and V is TRBV19; no firm D call. CDR3 length: 14 residues. Germline-derived CDR1 and CDR2 are LNHDA and SQIVND (reference sequence). Trimming removed 9 bases from V and 9 bases from J, with 18 bases in between. The CDR3 region has the DNA TGTGCCAGCAATCTGCAAACCCCAGGTTCACCCCTCCACTTT. Protein: CASNLQTPGSPLHF.

J is TRBJ2-7 and V is TRBV15; the D is unclear. From germline, CDR1 is LNHNV and CDR2 YYDKDF (reference sequence). Trimming cost V 5 bases and J 1 base, with 9 bases left between them. There are 13 residues in the CDR3. The CDR3 loop reads CATSYERSYEQYF. CDR3 nucleotides: TGTGCCACCAGCTACGAGAGGTCCTACGAGCAGTACTTC.